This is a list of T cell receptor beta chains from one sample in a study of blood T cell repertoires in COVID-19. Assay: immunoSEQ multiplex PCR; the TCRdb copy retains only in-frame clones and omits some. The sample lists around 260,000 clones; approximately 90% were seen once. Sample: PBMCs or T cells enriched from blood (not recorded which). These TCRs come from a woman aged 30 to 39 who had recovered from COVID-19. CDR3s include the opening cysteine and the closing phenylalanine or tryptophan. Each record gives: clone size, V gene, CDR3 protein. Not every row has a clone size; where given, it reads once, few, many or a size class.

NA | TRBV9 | CASSVEKGRNTGELFF
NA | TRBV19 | CASRIGGRSYTDTQYF
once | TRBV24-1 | CATSDRDRVSEQYF
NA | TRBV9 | CASSVGGGSGDTQYF
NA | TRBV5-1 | CASSFGTGGEAFF
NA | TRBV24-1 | CATSDSGSGDYEQYF
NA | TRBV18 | CAMGRPEDGYTF
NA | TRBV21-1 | CASSKALKCGTSGRGADTQYF
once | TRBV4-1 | CASSQEILVGGPEAFF
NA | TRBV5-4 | CASLQEGRTDTQYF
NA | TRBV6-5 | CASKPRQAPTYEQYF
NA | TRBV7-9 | CASSLGAGVRETQYF
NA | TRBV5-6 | CASSGYGGGETQYF
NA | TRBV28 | CASSPQILGVNEQFF
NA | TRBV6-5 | CASSPQGQLTEAFF
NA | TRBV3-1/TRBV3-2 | CASSQGLAVYEQYF
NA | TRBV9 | CASSSRRTDTNTGELFF
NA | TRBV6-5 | CASSSQTLAGSPLHF
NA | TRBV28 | CASSFLSGGAKTQYF
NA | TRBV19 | CASKDIYNYGYTF
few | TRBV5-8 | CASSLGRISNQPQHF
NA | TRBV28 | CASSLPSGGNEQFF
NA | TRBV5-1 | CASSLVLGGNEQFF
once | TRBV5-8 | CASSLEYLSRGSSYNEQFF
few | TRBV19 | CASSTQGASSYNEQFF
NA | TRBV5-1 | CASSTRQGGPQHF
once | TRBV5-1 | CASSRSLGGGGTNEKLFF
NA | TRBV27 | CASSLSTSNTGELFF
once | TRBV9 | CASSVSGGVKTYNEQFF
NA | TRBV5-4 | CASSLMAGIGYTF
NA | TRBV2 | CASSRGDRGSNTEAFF
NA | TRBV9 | CASSGGQRNEKLFF
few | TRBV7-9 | CASSLRDRGNYGYTF
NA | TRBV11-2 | CASSLAGDSNQPQHF
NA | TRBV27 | CASSPRWTSGSYNEQFF
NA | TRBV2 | CASNGGNAYNEQFF
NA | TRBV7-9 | CASSLASQGAWDTEAFF
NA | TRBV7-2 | CASSLVGANEKLFF
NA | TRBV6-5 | CASSSLDTGPFEQYF
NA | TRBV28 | CASRDYAGLAGARETYEQYF
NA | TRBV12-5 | CASGFSSYEQYF
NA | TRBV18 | CASSPASSTPLEQYF